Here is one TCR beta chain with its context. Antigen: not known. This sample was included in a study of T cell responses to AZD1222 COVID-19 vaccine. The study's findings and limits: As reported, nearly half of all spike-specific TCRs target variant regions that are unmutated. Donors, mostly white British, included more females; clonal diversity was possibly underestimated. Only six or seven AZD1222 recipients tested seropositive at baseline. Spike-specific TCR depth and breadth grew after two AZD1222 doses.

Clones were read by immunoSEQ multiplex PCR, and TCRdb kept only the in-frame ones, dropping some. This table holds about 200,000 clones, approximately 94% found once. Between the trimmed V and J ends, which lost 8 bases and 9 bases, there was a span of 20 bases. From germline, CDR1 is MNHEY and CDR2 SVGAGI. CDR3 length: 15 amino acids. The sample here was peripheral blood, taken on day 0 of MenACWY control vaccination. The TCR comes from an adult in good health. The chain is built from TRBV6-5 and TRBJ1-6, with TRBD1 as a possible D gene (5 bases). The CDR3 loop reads CASGRDGVLGSPLHF. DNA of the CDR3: TGTGCCAGCGGCCGGGACGGCGTCCTAGGTTCACCCCTCCACTTT.